The 9 T cell receptor beta chains in this list originate from one sample, sequenced in a study of identical twins. Using its own MiXCR run on the 5' RACE reads, TCRdb lists one record per CDR3 protein. The data hold about 890,000 distinct CDR3 sequences, with about 12% observed a single time. The same data also went into a second study, on yellow fever vaccine responses in identical twins.

Material: PBMCs. These receptors were taken from a woman under 30 in good health.

Only a few counts were recorded for this clonotype. This chain joins TRBV24-1 and TRBJ2-2; 7 bases line up with TRBD1. The germline V gene encodes CDR1 KGHDR and CDR2 SFDVKD. V dropped 9 bases and J dropped 4; count of bases not matched to a gene: 13. The length of the CDR3 is 16 residues. Here the CDR3 DNA reads TGTGCCACCGCAGACCTGACAGGGAGTATCACCGGGGAGCTGTTTTTT. It codes for CATADLTGSITGELFF.

This clonotype showed up many times. Here the CDR3 reads CASSPSTTGRIETQYF. The CDR3 coding sequence is TGTGCCAGCAGCCCCTCCACGACAGGGAGGATAGAGACCCAGTACTTC. This rearrangement joins TRBV5-6 to TRBJ2-5, with D possibly matching TRBD1 (7 bases). From germline, CDR1 is SGHDT and CDR2 YYEEEE. V was clipped by 4 bases and J by 4 bases, with 20 bases between them. The CDR3 totals 16 residues. The full variable domain, rest sourced from reference TRBV5-6 and TRBJ2-5, is DAGVTQSPTHLIKTRGQQVTLRCSPKSGHDTVSWYQQALGQGPQFIFQYYEEEERQRGNFPDRFSGHQFPNYSSELNVNALLLGDSALYLCASSPSTTGRIETQYFGPGTRLLVL.

This clonotype came up many times. The V gene is TRBV5-1, the J gene TRBJ1-1; TRBD1 matches at 7 bases. The germline gives CDR1 SGHRS, CDR2 YFSETQ. J was trimmed by 3 bases and V by 3 bases; bases with no gene match: 5. This CDR3 is built from 14 residues. CDR3 sequence reads: CASSWGTADTEAFF. DNA of the CDR3: TGCGCCAGCAGCTGGGGGACAGCCGACACTGAAGCTTTCTTT. The full variable domain, in which reference TRBV5-1 and TRBJ1-1 provide the parts outside the CDR3, is KAGVTQTPRYLIKTRGQQVTLSCSPISGHRSVSWYQQTPGQGLQFLFEYFSETQRNKGNFPGRFSGRQFSNSRSEMNVSTLELGDSALYLCASSWGTADTEAFFGQGTRLTVV.

This clonotype has ten or more counts. The chain employs TRBV3-1 and TRBJ1-3; D is undetermined. Germline V gives CDR1 LGHDT, CDR2 YNNKEL (reference sequence). The CDR3 runs to 13 residues. V was pared by 5 bases and J by 0 bases, with 5 bases between. This CDR3 reads CASSRDSGNTIYF. CDR3 DNA sequence: TGTGCCAGCAGCAGGGACTCTGGAAACACCATATATTTT.

The chain couples TRBV11-3 to TRBJ1-1, with D possibly TRBD1 on 5 matching bases. This CDR3 has 11 amino acids. Germline CDR1 SGHNT, CDR2 YENEEA. The V and J ends lost 8 bases and 8 bases respectively, with 12 bases between them. CDR3 amino acids: CASDRRGEAFF. The CDR3 nucleotides read TGTGCCAGCGATCGGAGGGGAGAAGCTTTCTTT.

The table lists this clonotype with many counts. The V and J genes are TRBV12-3 or TRBV12-4 and TRBJ1-6; TRBD1 matches 7 bases. J gave up 7 bases and V 4 bases, and 10 bases lay outside the gene matches. This CDR3 contains 16 residues. The CDR3 protein is CASSWRGPGENSPLHF. As DNA, the CDR3 is TGTGCCAGCAGTTGGAGGGGGCCCGGGGAAAATTCACCCCTCCACTTT.

A few counts support this clonotype. This chain uses TRBV6-1 with TRBJ1-2, with D possibly being TRBD1 (6 bases). V was shortened by 6 bases and J by 0 bases, with 8 bases between the two germline ends. The CDR3 has 13 residues. Germline-derived CDR1 and CDR2 are MNHNS and SASEGT. This chain's CDR3 is CASSGQPNYGYTF. The CDR3, as DNA: TGTGCCAGCAGCGGACAGCCTAACTATGGCTACACCTTC.

This clonotype occurred many times. This chain joins TRBV24-1 and TRBJ2-2; TRBD2 agrees at 8 bases. After removal of 8 bases from V and 7 bases from J, the junction contained 8 bases not matched to a gene. Germline CDR1 KGHDR, CDR2 SFDVKD. This CDR3 spans 14 amino acids. CDR3 sequence reads: CATKPGGIDGELFF. DNA of the CDR3: TGTGCCACCAAACCGGGAGGGATTGACGGGGAGCTGTTTTTT.

The chain links TRBV7-2 to TRBJ2-1, with 9 nucleotides matching TRBD2. V was pared by 2 bases and J by 13 bases, with 6 bases of the junction left unmatched. The CDR3 is made up of 13 amino acids. Per the germline V gene, CDR1 is SGHTA and CDR2 is FQGNSA. The CDR3 nucleotides are TGTGCCAGCAGCTTAATCAGCGGGGGGCCCCAGTTCTTC. Protein: CASSLISGGPQFF.